This T cell receptor (beta chain) was captured in a study of graft-versus-host responses after intestinal transplantation. Study-level findings and limits: When patients had graft-donor T cell macrochimerism, their allografts held high graft-versus-host to host-versus-graft clonal ratios. Early declines in HvG clones that occurred post-transplant were associated with peak circulating GvH clone levels.

The data were produced by immunoSEQ multiplex PCR, yet TCRdb's version contains in-frame clones alone and is incomplete. The sample lists 80,000 to 95,000 clones; less than 90% were seen once. Comments on this clone: The antigen is undetermined.

This material consisted of unstimulated CD4+ T cells sorted from spleen or lymph node cells, taken before transplant. The sequence came from a human donor who was the organ donor for an intestinal transplant.

The DNA of the CDR3 is TGTGCCAGCCGGGGTATGGGCACCGGGGAGCTGTTTTTT. This codes for CASRGMGTGELFF. The rearrangement joins TRBV18 to TRBJ2-2; TRBD2 might be the D (5 bases). Germline assignment: CDR1 KGHSH and CDR2 LQKENI. The CDR3 sequence is 13 residues long. V lost 8 bases, J lost 4 bases, and 11 bases lay in between.